The source of this T cell receptor (beta chain) is a study of blood T cell repertoires in COVID-19. Clones were read by immunoSEQ multiplex PCR, and TCRdb kept only the in-frame ones, dropping some. Of hundreds of thousands of clones detected, around 90% appear once; the ten largest clones hold less than 3.5%. In this sample, this clone turned up once. Specimen: peripheral blood. The clonotype was recovered from a woman younger than 35 who had recovered from COVID-19.

CDR3 amino acids: CAWSGGSLYNIQYF. The CDR3, as DNA: TGTGCCTGGAGTGGCGGGAGCCTATATAACATTCAGTACTTC. The rearrangement links TRBV30 to TRBJ2-4; TRBD2 aligns across 7 bases. The CDR3 totals 14 residues. Germline CDR1 and CDR2: GTSNPN and SVGIG (reference sequence). Trimming cost V 1 base and J 7 bases; bases outside gene matches: 7.